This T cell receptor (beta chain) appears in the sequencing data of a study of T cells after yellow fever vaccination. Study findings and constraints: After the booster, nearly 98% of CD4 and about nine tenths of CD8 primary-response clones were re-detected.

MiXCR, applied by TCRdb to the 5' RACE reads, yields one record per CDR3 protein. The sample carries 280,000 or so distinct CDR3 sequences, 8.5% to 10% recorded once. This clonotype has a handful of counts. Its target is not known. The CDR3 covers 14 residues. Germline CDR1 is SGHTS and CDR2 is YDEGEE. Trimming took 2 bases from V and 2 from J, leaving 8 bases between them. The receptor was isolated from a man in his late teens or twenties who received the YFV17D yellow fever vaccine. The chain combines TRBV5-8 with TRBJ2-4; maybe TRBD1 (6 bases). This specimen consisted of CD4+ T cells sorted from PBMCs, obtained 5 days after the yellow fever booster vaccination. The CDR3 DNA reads TGTGCCAGCAGCTTCAGGGGTCCCAAAAACATTCAGTACTTC. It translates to CASSFRGPKNIQYF.